A single sample gave rise to the 11 T cell receptor beta chains below, sequenced in a study of Tregs in tolerant kidney transplant recipients. Profiled with immunoSEQ multiplex PCR; TCRdb holds only in-frame clones, not every one. The data hold about 21,000 clones, with 81% observed a single time. Recipients received nonmyeloablative bone marrow transplants from related graft donors, with transient mixed chimerism. This specimen was CD8+ T cells from blood (PBMCs), taken 6 months after the transplant. These receptors came from a human patient who received a combined kidney and bone marrow transplant. Among the T cells, some may be from the graft donor.

The V and J genes are TRBV11-2 and TRBJ2-7, with TRBD1 as a possible D gene (5 bases). Germline CDR1 SGHAT, CDR2 FQNNGV. V was trimmed by 3 bases and J by 4 bases, leaving 10 bases between them. This CDR3 contains 13 residues. The CDR3 reads CASSLATDYEQYF. CDR3 in DNA: TGTGCCAGCAGCTTGGCGACAGATTACGAGCAGTACTTC.

The chain joins TRBV4-3 to TRBJ1-3; no clear D gene. Trimming stripped 1 base from V and 2 bases from J, with 9 bases between. Per the germline V gene, CDR1 is LGHNA and CDR2 is YSLEER. CDR3 length equals 15 residues. CDR3: CASSQAVGTGNTIYF. Written as DNA, the CDR3 is TGCGCCAGCAGCCAAGCGGTCGGGACTGGAAACACCATATATTTT.

There are a few counts of this clone. The chain employs TRBV13 and TRBJ2-3, with TRBD1 matching over 12 bases. Germline trimming cut 1 base from V and 6 bases from J; bases unmatched to any gene: 5. The length of the CDR3 is 16 residues. Germline CDR1 reads PRHDT; CDR2 reads FYEKMQ (reference sequence). CDR3 DNA sequence: TGTGCCAGCAGCTTAGAAGGGACAGGGGGCGCGGATACGCAGTATTTT. This codes for CASSLEGTGGADTQYF.

V gene TRBV30 combines with J gene TRBJ1-5; TRBD1 agrees at 7 bases. Unmatched junction bases numbered 11, after V lost 3 bases and J lost 3 bases. Per the germline V gene, CDR1 is GTSNPN and CDR2 is SVGIG (reference sequence). The CDR3 runs to 16 residues. CDR3 sequence: CAWSPGETGYNQPQHF. For the CDR3, the DNA is TGTGCCTGGAGCCCGGGGGAGACAGGGTACAATCAGCCCCAGCATTTT.

This clone is large in the sample. CDR3 region: CASSDSSGPGNNQPQHF. CDR3 nucleotides: TGTGCCAGCAGTGACTCGAGCGGGCCGGGGAACAATCAGCCCCAGCATTTT. The J gene is TRBJ1-5, the V gene TRBV6-4; D unclear. CDR1 is MRHNA and CDR2 is SNTAGT in the germline V gene. The V gene lost 0 bases and the J gene lost 3 bases, with 15 bases spanning the gap. The length of the CDR3 is 17 residues.

The V and J genes are TRBV30 and TRBJ1-6; TRBD1 aligns across 10 bases. With 0 bases clipped from V and 9 bases from J, the junction kept 5 bases outside the gene matches. CDR3 size: 15 residues. Looked up from germline, CDR1 is GTSNPN and CDR2 is SVGIG (reference sequence). The CDR3 coding sequence is TGTGCCTGGAGTGTAGGGACAGGGGTATTTTCACCCCTCCACTTT. The encoded protein is CAWSVGTGVFSPLHF.

The chain combines TRBV4-3 with TRBJ2-7; 12 nucleotides agree with TRBD2. The V and J ends lost 0 bases and 4 bases, in that order; junction bases with no gene match: 10. From germline, CDR1 is LGHNA and CDR2 YSLEER. There are 18 residues in the CDR3. The CDR3 DNA sequence: TGCGCCAGCAGCCAAGATCTGGCTAGCGGGGGGGCGTTTTACGAGCAGTACTTC. Amino acid sequence: CASSQDLASGGAFYEQYF.

The rearrangement links TRBV7-3 to TRBJ2-5; tentative D call: TRBD1 (6 bases). The CDR3 loop spans 14 amino acids. V lost 5 bases, J lost 5 bases, and 15 bases lay in between. Germline loops: CDR1 SGHTA, CDR2 FQGTGA. The CDR3 loop reads CASSKTGLSETQYF. In nucleotides, the CDR3 is TGTGCCAGCAGCAAAACAGGGTTAAGTGAGACCCAGTACTTC.

This chain joins TRBV5-6 and TRBJ2-7, with 11 positions matching TRBD2. Germline CDR1 reads SGHDT; CDR2 reads YYEEEE. This CDR3 is 15 amino acids long. V was clipped by 3 bases and J by 3 bases; unmatched bases: 5. For the CDR3, the DNA is TGTGCCAGCAGCTATAGCGGGGGGGTTCTCTACGAGCAGTACTTC. It codes for CASSYSGGVLYEQYF.

The chain employs TRBV7-9 and TRBJ1-2, with D possibly TRBD1 on 5 matching bases. The CDR3 length is 14 residues. The germline gives CDR1 SEHNR, CDR2 FQNEAQ (reference sequence). The V and J ends lost 2 bases and 4 bases respectively, with 11 bases between them. The CDR3 protein is CASSLPTAFYGYTF. In nucleotides, the CDR3 is TGTGCCAGCAGCTTACCGACAGCATTCTATGGCTACACCTTC.

The CDR3 DNA is TGTGCCAGCAGCGAACAGGGAAGGAGTCAGCCCCAGCATTTT. It specifies CASSEQGRSQPQHF. V usage is TRBV2 and J usage is TRBJ1-5, with a weak D call TRBD1 (6 bases). The CDR3 runs to 14 residues. The ends were cut back, 6 bases at V and 6 bases at J, with 15 bases in the middle. Germline CDR1 SNHLY, CDR2 FYNNEI.